This entry lists 22 T cell receptor beta chains sequenced from one sample in a study of T-cell memory formation after mild COVID-19. TCRdb recomputed calls from the 5' RACE reads with MiXCR, one row per CDR3 protein. Here the sample spans 300,000 to 350,000 distinct CDR3 sequences, less than 20% being singletons. The sequenced sample consisted of PBMCs or a T cell subset sorted from them (not recorded which). The receptor set was obtained from a man aged 18 to 30 who had mild COVID-19 (a few samples of this study predate the infection). Cell type and time point are not known.

J is TRBJ2-5 and V is TRBV20-1; 13 nucleotides align to TRBD2. The CDR3 runs to 14 residues. Trimming removed 6 bases from V and 4 bases from J; junction bases left unmatched: 5. Germline CDR1 DFQATT, CDR2 SNEGSKA (reference sequence). CDR3 sequence: CSAPGTSGAETQYF. The CDR3 DNA is TGCAGTGCCCCCGGGACTAGCGGGGCAGAGACCCAGTACTTC.

The chain recombines TRBV6-5 with TRBJ2-1; D is unresolved. The length of the CDR3 is 13 residues. Trimming cost V 0 bases and J 5 bases, with 5 bases left between them. CDR1 MNHEY and CDR2 SVGAGI come from the germline V gene. CDR3 sequence reads: CASSYSRNNEQFF. The CDR3 DNA follows: TGTGCCAGCAGTTACTCACGGAACAATGAGCAGTTCTTC.

V gene TRBV3-1 combines with J gene TRBJ2-2; D perhaps matches TRBD1 (6 bases). The CDR3 loop spans 15 amino acids. V lost 6 bases and J 3 bases, leaving 14 bases between the germline ends. Germline V lookup: CDR1 LGHDT, CDR2 YNNKEL (reference sequence). CDR3 loop: CASSETGTHTGELFF. In DNA form, the CDR3 reads TGTGCCAGCAGTGAGACCGGGACACACACCGGGGAGCTGTTTTTT.

This clonotype was seen a handful of times. CDR3 in DNA: TGTGCCAGCAGTGAAAACAGGGGATACCGATATAGCAATCAGCCCCAGCATTTT. It is translated as CASSENRGYRYSNQPQHF. The chain links TRBV28 to TRBJ1-5, with 7 bases fitting TRBD1. The CDR3 length is 18 residues. Trimming cost V 5 bases and J 0 bases; bases outside gene matches: 13. The V gene's germline CDR1 is MDHEN and CDR2 SYDVKM.

This chain connects TRBV12-3 or TRBV12-4 to TRBJ1-6, with D possibly being TRBD1 (5 bases). V shed 6 bases and J shed 7 bases, with 16 bases lying between them. The CDR3 is 15 amino acids. CDR3 nucleotide sequence: TGTGCCAGCAGCCCTGGGGGGTCGGTGAATTCACCCCTCCACTTT. Its protein is CASSPGGSVNSPLHF.

The chain uses TRBV7-8 and TRBJ1-5; the match to TRBD1 covers 10 bases. The germline V gene has CDR1 SGHVS and CDR2 FQNEAQ. This CDR3 comprises 16 residues. Trimming cost V 4 bases and J 4 bases; bases outside gene matches: 7. For the CDR3, the DNA is TGTGCCAGCAGCTCATTGGGACAGGGGTTAAATCAGCCCCAGCATTTT. It specifies CASSSLGQGLNQPQHF. Filled out from reference TRBV7-8 and TRBJ1-5, the complete variable domain reads GAGVSQSPRYKVAKRGQDVALRCDPISGHVSLFWYQQALGQGPEFLTYFQNEAQLDKSGLPSDRFFAERPEGSVSTLKIQRTQQEDSAVYLCASSSLGQGLNQPQHFGDGTRLSIL.

The chain links TRBV3-1 to TRBJ1-3; D remains unclear. Germline CDR1 reads LGHDT; CDR2 reads YNNKEL (reference sequence). This CDR3 contains 14 residues. V was clipped by 7 bases and J by 0 bases, with 10 bases between them. The CDR3 loop is CASNNGNSGNTIYF. The CDR3 DNA reads as TGTGCCAGCAACAACGGTAACTCTGGAAACACCATATATTTT.

This clonotype was detected only a few times. This chain connects TRBV18 to TRBJ2-7; D possibly uses TRBD1 or TRBD2 (5 bases each). Germline V lookup: CDR1 KGHSH, CDR2 LQKENI. The CDR3 is 20 amino acids. The V end was cut by 6 bases, the J end by 0 bases, with 30 bases between. This CDR3 reads CASSTTGTAPSNQSSYEQYV. CDR3 sequence (DNA): TGTGCCAGCTCGACTACCGGGACGGCCCCATCTAACCAGAGCTCCTACGAGCAGTACGTC.

CDR3 amino acids: CASSARPGLALRGEQFF. The DNA for the CDR3 is TGCGCCAGCAGCGCGCGGCCGGGACTGGCCCTACGGGGTGAGCAGTTCTTC. This rearrangement joins TRBV5-1 to TRBJ2-1; D may be TRBD2 (6 bases). The CDR3 has 17 amino acids. Between the trimmed V and J ends, which lost 4 bases and 9 bases, there was a span of 26 bases. Germline CDR1 SGHRS, CDR2 YFSETQ. Drawing the rest from reference TRBV5-1 and TRBJ2-1, the complete variable domain is KAGVTQTPRYLIKTRGQQVTLSCSPISGHRSVSWYQQTPGQGLQFLFEYFSETQRNKGNFPGRFSGRQFSNSRSEMNVSTLELGDSALYLCASSARPGLALRGEQFFGPGTRLTVL.

V gene TRBV10-3 combines with J gene TRBJ1-1, with a weak D call TRBD1 (5 bases). Germline V CDR1 and CDR2: ENHRY, SYGVKD. V lost 7 bases and J lost 10, with 19 bases in between. The CDR3 loop spans 13 amino acids. The CDR3 protein is CAINVDLTGGAFF. In nucleotides, the CDR3 is TGTGCCATCAATGTCGACTTAACCGGGGGAGCTTTCTTT.

The sample holds a few counts of this clonotype. The chain uses TRBV10-3 and TRBJ2-5; no firm D call. The CDR3 has 11 amino acids. Deletions cut 6 bases from V and 5 bases from J, with 7 bases between. Per the germline V gene, CDR1 is ENHRY and CDR2 is SYGVKD. CDR3 protein: CAIRAAETQYF. The DNA of the CDR3 is TGTGCCATCAGGGCGGCGGAGACCCAGTACTTC.

This clonotype appeared a few times. A much larger clone differs by one base, so this may be a read error. V is TRBV7-2 and J is TRBJ2-5; no reliable D call. V lost 3 bases to trimming and J lost 5 bases, with 4 bases between them. The CDR3 spans 11 residues. Germline assignment: CDR1 SGHTA and CDR2 FQGNSA. The CDR3 region is CASSFWETQYF. The CDR3 nucleotides are TGTGCCAGCAGCTTCTGGGAGACCCAGTACTTC.

The rearrangement joins TRBV4-3 to TRBJ1-1; D is ambiguous. Trimming removed 0 bases at V and 7 bases at J, with 12 bases between. CDR1 and CDR2 from the germline V gene are LGHNA and YSLEER. The CDR3 contains 14 residues. The CDR3, as DNA: TGCGCCAGCAGCCAAGATTTGCGGGGATATGAAGCTTTCTTT. Amino acids: CASSQDLRGYEAFF.

The rearrangement joins TRBV7-9 to TRBJ2-7; tentatively, D is TRBD1 (6 bases). The CDR3 is made up of 14 amino acids. Germline assignment: CDR1 SEHNR and CDR2 FQNEAQ (reference sequence). Trimming cost V 5 bases and J 0 bases, with 11 bases left between them. The CDR3 region is CASSQDRDSYEQYV. The CDR3 DNA reads as TGTGCCAGCAGCCAGGACAGAGACTCCTACGAGCAGTACGTC.

The chain uses TRBV7-9 and TRBJ2-4; D may be TRBD2 (5 bases). This CDR3 spans 17 amino acids. Germline CDR1 and CDR2: SEHNR and FQNEAQ (reference sequence). V shed 5 bases and J shed 0 bases, with 17 bases lying between them. CDR3 residues: CASSDFAGNIAKNIQYF. The CDR3 DNA follows: TGTGCCAGCAGCGACTTCGCCGGGAACATAGCCAAAAACATTCAGTACTTC.

This clonotype was seen a handful of times. The V and J genes are TRBV29-1 and TRBJ1-1; D perhaps matches TRBD1 (5 bases). V dropped 5 bases and J dropped 4 bases, with 17 bases sitting between them. The germline V gene encodes CDR1 SQVTM and CDR2 ANQGSEA. This CDR3 has 14 amino acids. The CDR3 sequence: CSVRRDSQGTEAFF. The CDR3 bases are TGCAGCGTTCGCCGGGACTCGCAGGGCACTGAAGCTTTCTTT.

This clonotype came up a few times. The gene calls are TRBV4-1 and TRBJ2-7; weak D call: TRBD1 (6 bases). This CDR3 has 15 residues. V dropped 1 base and J dropped 5 bases, with 15 bases sitting between them. The germline gives CDR1 MGHRA, CDR2 YSYEKL. The CDR3 protein is CASSQVGAGVNEQYV. The CDR3 DNA follows: TGCGCCAGCAGCCAAGTTGGGGCAGGGGTTAACGAGCAGTACGTC.

The chain has TRBV6-2 or TRBV6-3 and TRBJ2-7, with TRBD1 identical over 8 bases. V dropped 0 bases and J dropped 0; count of bases not matched to a gene: 16. From germline, CDR1 is MNHEY and CDR2 SVGEGT. The CDR3 spans 20 residues. CDR3 in amino acids: CASSYSRKQGVVICSYEQYV. CDR3 in DNA: TGTGCCAGCAGTTACTCGAGGAAACAGGGGGTTGTAATTTGCTCCTACGAGCAGTACGTC.

This clonotype occurred a few times. This chain joins TRBV12-3 or TRBV12-4 and TRBJ2-6; TRBD1 or TRBD2 may be the D gene (5 bases each). The V and J ends lost 1 base and 2 bases respectively, with 9 bases between them. The CDR3 is 16 amino acids. CDR3 coding DNA: TGTGCCAGCAGTTTAGACCTGGGGGCTGGGGCCAACGTCCTGACTTTC. This sequence encodes CASSLDLGAGANVLTF.

This sequence joins TRBV7-9 and TRBJ2-2; D is possibly TRBD2 (6 bases). The V gene lost 4 bases and the J gene lost 1 base, with 13 bases spanning the gap. The CDR3 is 16 residues long. Germline-derived CDR1 and CDR2 are SEHNR and FQNEAQ (reference sequence). CDR3 sequence: CASSSTDYLNTGELFF. CDR3 sequence (DNA): TGTGCCAGCAGCTCCACGGACTACCTGAACACCGGGGAGCTGTTTTTT.

The rearrangement joins TRBV6-6 to TRBJ2-7; the D gene is possibly TRBD1 (6 bases). The ends were cut back, 8 bases at V and 12 bases at J, with 17 bases in the middle. The CDR3 contains 11 residues. The germline V gene has CDR1 MNHNY and CDR2 SVGAGI (reference sequence). CDR3 nucleotides: TGTGCCAGCGTTAGGGGGAGAAGTACGTACTTC. It is translated as CASVRGRSTYF.

This clonotype was picked up a small number of times. The chain recombines TRBV11-2 with TRBJ2-7; the match to TRBD1 covers 10 bases. The CDR3 has 14 amino acids. Germline V lookup: CDR1 SGHAT, CDR2 FQNNGV. After removal of 3 bases from V and 5 bases from J, the junction contained 4 bases not matched to a gene. The CDR3 spells CASSLSGQGDEQYF. In DNA form, the CDR3 reads TGTGCCAGCAGCTTGTCCGGACAGGGGGACGAGCAGTACTTC.